This T cell receptor beta chain was captured by sequencing in a study of STAT5B mutations in CD4+ large granular lymphocyte leukemia. Study context: Cryopreserved patient cells were CD8-depleted, then anti-CD4 bead selected.

Either unselected PBMC or bead-purified CD4+, CD4+CD8+, CD57+ or CD56+ cells were sequenced. Trimming removed 1 base at V and 1 base at J, with 7 bases between. This CDR3 spans 15 amino acids. The germline CDR1 and CDR2 sequences are SGHVS and FNYEAQ. Generated by immunoSEQ multiplex PCR, the TCRdb table keeps only in-frame clones and is missing some. The profile shows more than 7,500 clones, around 85% of them singletons. Sequencing used PBMCs. The TCR was taken from a man between 60 and 70 years old with CD4+ T-cell large granular lymphocyte leukemia. The rearrangement links TRBV7-6 to TRBJ2-2; unclear D gene. CDR3 residues: CASSLGAENTGELFF. CDR3 coding DNA: TGTGCCAGCAGCTTAGGGGCAGAGAACACCGGGGAGCTGTTTTTT. Full variable domain (outside the CDR3, taken from reference TRBV7-6 and TRBJ2-2): GAGVSQSPRYKVTKRGQDVALRCDPISGHVSLYWYRQALGQGPEFLTYFNYEAQQDKSGLPNDRFSAERPEGSISTLTIQRTEQRDSAMYRCASSLGAENTGELFFGEGSRLTVL.